This passage covers 25 T cell receptor beta chains from one sample sequenced in a study of blood T cells in healthy people across ages. Alongside a J-beta primer mix, a sample-barcoded 5' primer served in a second PCR lasting roughly 7 to 12 cycles. TCRdb re-called the 5' RACE reads with MiXCR, one entry per CDR3 protein. The repertoire holds approximately 1,000,000 distinct CDR3 sequences, more than 40% seen once, with under 20% in the top ten. Source material: blood. Every receptor here comes from a woman aged 60-75 years in good health.

This chain connects TRBV15 to TRBJ1-1, with D possibly TRBD1 on 5 matching bases. This CDR3 comprises 15 residues. From germline, CDR1 is LNHNV and CDR2 YYDKDF (reference sequence). Trimming pared 0 bases from V and 0 bases from J, leaving 8 bases between. The CDR3 nucleotides read TGTGCCACCAGCAGAGAGGACAACCTGAACACTGAAGCTTTCTTT. Its protein product is CATSREDNLNTEAFF.

The chain links TRBV12-3 or TRBV12-4 to TRBJ2-7; 8 nucleotides match TRBD2. After removal of 3 bases from V and 0 bases from J, the junction contained 4 bases not matched to a gene. This CDR3 contains 15 residues. The CDR3 coding sequence is TGTGCCAGCAGTTTTACCGGGAGGGCCTCCTACGAGCAGTACTTC. Translated: CASSFTGRASYEQYF.

The V and J genes are TRBV6-2 or TRBV6-3 and TRBJ1-1, with a tentative D call TRBD1 (6 bases). This CDR3 is 16 amino acids long. V lost 2 bases and J 3 bases, leaving 16 bases between the germline ends. Germline assignment: CDR1 MNHEY and CDR2 SVGEGT. The CDR3 spells CASSYRGTPEDTEAFF. The CDR3 nucleotides read TGTGCCAGCAGTTACCGAGGGACACCCGAGGACACTGAAGCTTTCTTT.

Here the CDR3 DNA reads TGTGCCAGCAGTTTCACCACTTTCCGGGACAGGGGCGTTGAGACCCAGTACTTC. As protein: CASSFTTFRDRGVETQYF. The rearrangement links TRBV12-3 or TRBV12-4 to TRBJ2-5; TRBD1 agrees at 10 bases. CDR3 size: 18 residues. V gave up 3 bases and J gave up 5 bases; unmatched junction bases: 15.

The genes are TRBV12-3 or TRBV12-4 and TRBJ1-2, with D hard to call. V shed 1 base and J shed 4 bases, with 10 bases lying between them. The CDR3 extends over 14 amino acids. The CDR3 bases are TGTGCCAGCAGTTTAGGGGCGCGGGGCTATGGCTACACCTTC. This sequence encodes CASSLGARGYGYTF.

This chain joins TRBV6-1 and TRBJ1-2, with 7 bases aligning to TRBD1. This CDR3 contains 15 residues. Trimming at V came to 6 bases and at J to 4 bases, leaving 11 bases not matched to a gene. Germline CDR1 and CDR2: MNHNS and SASEGT. In DNA, the CDR3 is TGTGCCAGCAGCCAAATATCGGGACAGATCTATGGCTACACCTTC. The encoded protein is CASSQISGQIYGYTF.

This chain uses TRBV11-1 with TRBJ2-1, with 10 bases lining up with TRBD2. The CDR3 runs 13 residues. CDR1 and CDR2 from the germline V gene are SGHAT and FQDESV (reference sequence). The J segment lost 10 bases and the V segment lost 5 bases, leaving 5 bases of the junction unmatched. DNA for the CDR3: TGTGCCAGCAGCCGGACTAGCGGTTACGAGCAGTTCTTC. Its protein product is CASSRTSGYEQFF.

This clonotype was picked up a small number of times. The genes are TRBV11-2 and TRBJ2-5, with TRBD1 matching over 11 bases. The CDR3 runs 13 residues. V shed 6 bases, J shed 5 bases, and the junction held 2 bases outside the gene matches. The germline V gene has CDR1 SGHAT and CDR2 FQNNGV. The CDR3 reads CASRRDRGETQYF. The CDR3 coding sequence is TGTGCCAGCAGACGGGACAGGGGGGAGACCCAGTACTTC.

This clonotype was counted only a few times. The CDR3 region has the DNA TGTGCCAGCAGCCAAAGGGGGGGACCAGATACGCAGTATTTT. Translated, it gives CASSQRGGPDTQYF. The V gene is TRBV3-1, the J gene TRBJ2-3; possibly TRBD2 for D (7 bases). The CDR3 is made up of 14 amino acids. V was pared by 2 bases and J by 4 bases, with 10 bases between. CDR1 and CDR2 from the germline V gene are LGHDT and YNNKEL (reference sequence).

The V call is TRBV19, the J call TRBJ2-1, with 7 bases fitting TRBD1. The germline V gene has CDR1 LNHDA and CDR2 SQIVND (reference sequence). The CDR3 spans 13 residues. The V and J ends lost 6 bases and 6 bases, in that order; junction bases with no gene match: 5. The chain's CDR3 is CASREHRGNEQFF. The DNA for the CDR3 is TGTGCCAGTAGAGAGCACAGGGGCAATGAGCAGTTCTTC.

The gene calls are TRBV20-1 and TRBJ2-7; 11 bases are shared with TRBD2. Germline V gives CDR1 DFQATT, CDR2 SNEGSKA (reference sequence). This CDR3 region has 15 residues. V gave up 3 bases and J gave up 2 bases; unmatched junction bases: 6. CDR3 in amino acids: CSARKGTSGTYEQYF. DNA of the CDR3: TGCAGTGCTAGGAAAGGGACTAGCGGTACCTACGAGCAGTACTTC.

The chain combines TRBV3-1 with TRBJ2-1; 7 bases align to TRBD2. This CDR3 has 16 residues. The germline V gene has CDR1 LGHDT and CDR2 YNNKEL (reference sequence). Trimming removed 4 bases from V and 4 bases from J; junction bases left unmatched: 10. The CDR3 region is CASSPLSGTTYNEQFF. The CDR3 DNA reads as TGTGCCAGCAGCCCGCTTTCCGGGACTACTTACAATGAGCAGTTCTTC.

On this clonotype itself: One base away lies a much larger clone, so this may be a sequencing read error. The J gene is TRBJ2-7, the V gene TRBV6-5; TRBD1 matches at 9 bases. Trimming at V came to 5 bases and at J to 2 bases, leaving 13 bases not matched to a gene. The length of the CDR3 is 17 residues. In germline, CDR1 is MNHEY, CDR2 SVGAGI. The CDR3 nucleotides are TGTGCCAGCAGTCACGGGTCGCCGGGACAGGGCACCTACGAGCAGTACTTC. Protein sequence: CASSHGSPGQGTYEQYF.

This clonotype was picked up one time. The chain joins TRBV4-2 to TRBJ2-7; D is uncertain. The CDR3 spans 15 residues. V was clipped by 2 bases and J by 0 bases, with 11 bases between them. From germline, CDR1 is LGHNA and CDR2 YNFKEQ. Here the CDR3 DNA reads TGTGCCAGCAGCCAAACTACTCGGGTCTCCTACGAGCAGTACTTC. This codes for CASSQTTRVSYEQYF.

The rearrangement joins TRBV10-3 to TRBJ1-1; D remains unclear. V was shortened by 3 bases and J by 6 bases, with 14 bases between the two germline ends. From germline, CDR1 is ENHRY and CDR2 SYGVKD. This CDR3 region has 14 residues. CDR3 sequence: CAISDPPRAAEAFF. DNA of the CDR3: TGTGCCATCAGTGACCCCCCAAGGGCCGCTGAAGCTTTCTTT.

This clonotype was seen a handful of times. The chain carries TRBV6-2 or TRBV6-3 and TRBJ2-7, with 7 bases lining up with TRBD2. V shed 0 bases, J shed 4 bases, and the junction held 3 bases outside the gene matches. This CDR3 is 14 amino acids long. Germline V gene data show CDR1 as MNHEY and CDR2 as SVGEGT. This chain's CDR3 is CASSYSGGRYEQYF. DNA for the CDR3: TGTGCCAGCAGTTACTCGGGGGGGAGATACGAGCAGTACTTC.

CDR3 nucleotide sequence: TGCAGTTCCTCAGGTTTGACTGAAGCTTTCTTT. Its translation: CSSSGLTEAFF. The chain is built from TRBV29-1 and TRBJ1-1; D is uncertain. Germline CDR1 SQVTM, CDR2 ANQGSEA. This CDR3 comprises 11 residues.

This clonotype was observed a handful of times. This chain links TRBV6-1 with TRBJ2-4, with TRBD1 as a possible D gene (6 bases). Trimming stripped 2 bases from V and 15 bases from J, with 14 bases between. This CDR3 is built from 12 residues. In germline, CDR1 is MNHNS, CDR2 SASEGT. The CDR3 sequence is CASSELTTGGYF. CDR3 sequence (DNA): TGTGCCAGCAGTGAATTAACGACAGGTGGGTACTTC.

This clonotype was seen more than once but under ten times. The V and J genes are TRBV25-1 and TRBJ2-3; weak D call: TRBD2 (5 bases). The V end lost 3 bases, the J end lost 3 bases, and 13 bases lay between the germline ends. This CDR3 comprises 15 residues. The V gene's germline CDR1 is MGHDK and CDR2 SYGVNS. The CDR3 nucleotides read TGTGCCAGCAGTGAGCCCGGGAAAGCGACAGATACGCAGTATTTT. Translating it yields CASSEPGKATDTQYF.

This chain joins TRBV18 and TRBJ2-7, with 12 bases lining up with TRBD2. This CDR3 comprises 14 residues. Germline CDR1 and CDR2: KGHSH and LQKENI. The J segment lost 5 bases and the V segment lost 8 bases, leaving 7 bases of the junction unmatched. The CDR3 reads CASSPGLAGNEQYF. DNA for the CDR3: TGTGCCAGCAGCCCGGGACTAGCGGGCAACGAGCAGTACTTC.

Remarks on this clonotype: This may stem from a read error, because a much larger clone lies one nucleotide away. The chain uses TRBV28 and TRBJ2-1; D gene unclear. The V gene's germline CDR1 is MDHEN and CDR2 SYDVKM. CDR3 length: 12 residues. The CDR3 nucleotides are TGTGCCAGCAGGAGCTCCTACAATGAGCGGTTCTTC. As protein: CASRSSYNERFF.

This chain connects TRBV9 to TRBJ1-6; the D is unclear. The ends were cut back, 4 bases at V and 9 bases at J, with 17 bases in the middle. CDR3 length: 15 amino acids. The germline V gene encodes CDR1 SGDLS and CDR2 YYNGEE. CDR3 residues: CASSPTQASGSPLHF. The CDR3, as DNA: TGTGCCAGCAGCCCAACTCAAGCGAGCGGTTCACCCCTCCACTTT.

The chain links TRBV20-1 to TRBJ2-3, with TRBD1 as a possible D gene (5 bases). The germline V gene has CDR1 DFQATT and CDR2 SNEGSKA (reference sequence). The CDR3 has 14 amino acids. V lost 1 base, J lost 5 bases, and 13 bases lay in between. CDR3 DNA: TGCAGTGCTAGAGTACCAGGGATGGGAGATACGCAGTATTTT. Translated: CSARVPGMGDTQYF.

Note on this clonotype: A single base separates this from a much larger clone, so it may be a read error. The chain has TRBV11-2 and TRBJ2-4, with 12 positions matching TRBD2. The CDR3 consists of 22 residues. Looked up from germline, CDR1 is SGHAT and CDR2 is FQNNGV. In DNA, the CDR3 is TGTGTCAGCAGCTTAGATTGGTTCTGGCGGCTAGCGGGAGGGCAAGCCAAAAACATTCAGTACTTC. Amino acids: CVSSLDWFWRLAGGQAKNIQYF.

Many counts were recorded for this clonotype. The rearrangement links TRBV9 to TRBJ2-5; weak D call: TRBD2 (6 bases). V lost 3 bases, J lost 2 bases, and 11 bases lay in between. CDR3 length: 14 residues. The germline V gene has CDR1 SGDLS and CDR2 YYNGEE. DNA of the CDR3: TGTGCCAGCAGCGCTAGACTAGATCAAGAGACCCAGTACTTC. It yields the protein CASSARLDQETQYF.